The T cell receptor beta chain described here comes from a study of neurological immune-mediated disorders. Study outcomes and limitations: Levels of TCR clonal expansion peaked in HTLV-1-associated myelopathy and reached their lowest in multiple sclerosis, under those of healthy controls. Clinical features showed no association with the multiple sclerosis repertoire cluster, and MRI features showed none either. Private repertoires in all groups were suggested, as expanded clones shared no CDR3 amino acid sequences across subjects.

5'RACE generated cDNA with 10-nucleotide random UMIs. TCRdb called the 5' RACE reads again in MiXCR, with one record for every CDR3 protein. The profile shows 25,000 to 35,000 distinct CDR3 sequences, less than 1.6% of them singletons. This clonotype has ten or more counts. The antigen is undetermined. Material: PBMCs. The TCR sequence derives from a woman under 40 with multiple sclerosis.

CDR3 in DNA: TGTGCCAGCAGCTTAGAAGGCGGGGGCACAGATACGCAGTATTTT. Translated: CASSLEGGGTDTQYF. The chain combines TRBV7-2 with TRBJ2-3; D may be TRBD2 (6 bases). V lost 1 base and J 1 base, leaving 9 bases between the germline ends. CDR3 size: 15 residues. Germline V CDR1 and CDR2: SGHTA, FQGNSA.